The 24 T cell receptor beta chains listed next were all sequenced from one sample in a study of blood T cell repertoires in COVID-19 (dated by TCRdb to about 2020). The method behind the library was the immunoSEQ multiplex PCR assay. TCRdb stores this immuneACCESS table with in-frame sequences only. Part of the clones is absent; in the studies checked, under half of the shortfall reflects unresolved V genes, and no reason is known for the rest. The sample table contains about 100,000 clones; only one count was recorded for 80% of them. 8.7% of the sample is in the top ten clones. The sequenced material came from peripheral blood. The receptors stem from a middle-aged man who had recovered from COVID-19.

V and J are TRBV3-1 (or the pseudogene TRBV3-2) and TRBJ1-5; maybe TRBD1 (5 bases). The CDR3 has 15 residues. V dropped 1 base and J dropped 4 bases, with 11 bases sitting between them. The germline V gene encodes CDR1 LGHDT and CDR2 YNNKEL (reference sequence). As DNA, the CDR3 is TGTGCCAGCAGCCAAGTTGCAGGGCGAAATCAGCCCCAGCATTTT. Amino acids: CASSQVAGRNQPQHF.

In nucleotides, the CDR3 is TGTGCCAGCAGTTCAGGGGTCGGGGAGCAGTACTTC. Translation: CASSSGVGEQYF. The chain couples TRBV27 to TRBJ2-7; tentative D call: TRBD1 (6 bases). The germline V gene has CDR1 MNHEY and CDR2 SMNVEV (reference sequence). This CDR3 region has 12 residues. V lost 4 bases to trimming and J lost 7 bases, with 11 bases between them.

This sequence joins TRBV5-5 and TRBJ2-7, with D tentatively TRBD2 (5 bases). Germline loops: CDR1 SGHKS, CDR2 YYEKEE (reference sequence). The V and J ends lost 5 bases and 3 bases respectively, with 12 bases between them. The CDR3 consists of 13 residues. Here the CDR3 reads CASRRDGDYEQYF. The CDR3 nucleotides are TGTGCCAGCAGACGCGACGGGGACTACGAGCAGTACTTC.

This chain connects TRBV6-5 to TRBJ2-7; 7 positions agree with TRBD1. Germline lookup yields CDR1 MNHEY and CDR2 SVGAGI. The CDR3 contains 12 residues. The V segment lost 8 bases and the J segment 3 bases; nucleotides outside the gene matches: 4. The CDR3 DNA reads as TGTGCCAGCCGGACAGGATTCTACGAGCAGTACTTC. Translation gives CASRTGFYEQYF.

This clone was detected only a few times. The CDR3, as DNA: TGTGCCAGCAGCGCGGGACAGGACAACACCGGGGAGCTGTTTTTT. Translated: CASSAGQDNTGELFF. The rearrangement uses TRBV9 and TRBJ2-2, with 8 bases fitting TRBD1. V dropped 3 bases and J dropped 2; count of bases not matched to a gene: 3. The CDR3 loop spans 15 amino acids. CDR1 and CDR2 from the germline V gene are SGDLS and YYNGEE. Full variable domain (missing parts from reference TRBV9 and TRBJ2-2): DSGVTQTPKHLITATGQRVTLRCSPRSGDLSVYWYQQSLDQGLQFLIQYYNGEERAKGNILERFSAQQFPDLHSELNLSSLELGDSALYFCASSAGQDNTGELFFGEGSRLTVL.

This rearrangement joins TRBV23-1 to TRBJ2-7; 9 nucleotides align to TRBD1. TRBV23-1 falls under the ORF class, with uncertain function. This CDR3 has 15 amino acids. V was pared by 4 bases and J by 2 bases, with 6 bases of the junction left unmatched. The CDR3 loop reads CASSLNRDRAYEQYF. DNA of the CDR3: TGCGCCAGCAGTCTGAACCGGGACAGGGCCTACGAGCAGTACTTC.

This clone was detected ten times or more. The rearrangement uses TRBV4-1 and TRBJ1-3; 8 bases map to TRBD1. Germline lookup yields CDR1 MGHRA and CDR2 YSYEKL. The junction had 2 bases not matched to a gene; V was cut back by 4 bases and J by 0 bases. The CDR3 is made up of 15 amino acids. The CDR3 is CASSLTGGSGNTIYF. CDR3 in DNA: TGCGCCAGCAGCCTTACAGGGGGCTCTGGAAACACCATATATTTT.

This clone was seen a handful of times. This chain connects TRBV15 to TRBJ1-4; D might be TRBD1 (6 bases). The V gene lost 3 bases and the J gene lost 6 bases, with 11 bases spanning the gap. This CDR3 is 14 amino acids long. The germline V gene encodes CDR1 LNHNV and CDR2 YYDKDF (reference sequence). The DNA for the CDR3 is TGTGCCACCAGCAGCACAGGGTCGGATGAAAAACTGTTTTTT. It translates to CATSSTGSDEKLFF. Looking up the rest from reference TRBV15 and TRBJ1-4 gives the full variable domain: DAMVIQNPRYQVTQFGKPVTLSCSQTLNHNVMYWYQQKSSQAPKLLFHYYDKDFNNEADTPDNFQSRRPNTSFCFLDIRSPGLGDTAMYLCATSSTGSDEKLFFGSGTQLSVL.

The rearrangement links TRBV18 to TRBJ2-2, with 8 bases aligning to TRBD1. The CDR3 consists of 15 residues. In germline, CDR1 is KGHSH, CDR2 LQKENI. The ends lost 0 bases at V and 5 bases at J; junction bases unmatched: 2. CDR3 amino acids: CASSPPDRETGELFF. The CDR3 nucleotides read TGTGCCAGCTCACCACCGGACAGGGAGACCGGGGAGCTGTTTTTT.

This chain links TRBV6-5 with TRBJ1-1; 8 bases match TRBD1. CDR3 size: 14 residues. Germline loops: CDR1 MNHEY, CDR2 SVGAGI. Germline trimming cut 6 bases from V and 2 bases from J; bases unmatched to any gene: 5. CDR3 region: CASRVTGVNTEAFF. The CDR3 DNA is TGTGCCAGCAGAGTGACAGGGGTCAACACTGAAGCTTTCTTT.

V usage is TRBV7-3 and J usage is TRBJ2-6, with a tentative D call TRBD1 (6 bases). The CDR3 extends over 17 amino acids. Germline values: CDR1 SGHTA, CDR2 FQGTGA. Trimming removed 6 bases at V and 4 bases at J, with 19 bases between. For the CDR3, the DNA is TGTGCCAGCAGTTTATTTGTGAGGGGGTCCGGGGCCAACGTCCTGACTTTC. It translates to CASSLFVRGSGANVLTF. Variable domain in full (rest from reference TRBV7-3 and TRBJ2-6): GAGVSQTPSNKVTEKGKYVELRCDPISGHTALYWYRQSLGQGPEFLIYFQGTGAADDSGLPNDRFFAVRPEGSVSTLKIQRTERGDSAVYLCASSLFVRGSGANVLTFGAGSRLTVL.

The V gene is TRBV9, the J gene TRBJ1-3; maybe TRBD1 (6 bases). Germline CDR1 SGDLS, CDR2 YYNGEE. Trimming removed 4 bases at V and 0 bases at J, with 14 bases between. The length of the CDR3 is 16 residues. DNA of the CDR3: TGTGCCAGCAGCATGGGACACCGGAGCTCTGGAAACACCATATATTTT. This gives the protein CASSMGHRSSGNTIYF.

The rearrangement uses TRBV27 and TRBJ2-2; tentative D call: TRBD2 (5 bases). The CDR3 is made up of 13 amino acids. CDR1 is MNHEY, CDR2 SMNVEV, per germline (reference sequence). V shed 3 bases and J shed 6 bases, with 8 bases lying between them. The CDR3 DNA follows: TGTGCCAGCAGTTTCGGGGTAGCCGGGGAGCTGTTTTTT. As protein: CASSFGVAGELFF.

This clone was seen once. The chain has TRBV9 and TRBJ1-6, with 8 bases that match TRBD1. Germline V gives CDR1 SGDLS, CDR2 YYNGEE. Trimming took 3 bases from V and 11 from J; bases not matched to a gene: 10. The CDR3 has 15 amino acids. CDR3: CASSASGQGSTPLHF. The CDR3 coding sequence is TGTGCCAGCAGCGCCTCAGGACAGGGCTCGACACCCCTCCACTTT.

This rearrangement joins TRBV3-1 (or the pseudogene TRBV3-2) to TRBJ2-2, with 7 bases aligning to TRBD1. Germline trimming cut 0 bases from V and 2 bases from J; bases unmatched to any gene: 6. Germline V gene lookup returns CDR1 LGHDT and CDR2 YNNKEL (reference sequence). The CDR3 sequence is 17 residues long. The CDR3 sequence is CASSQDKGTVNTGELFF. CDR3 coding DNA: TGTGCCAGCAGCCAAGATAAAGGGACAGTAAACACCGGGGAGCTGTTTTTT.

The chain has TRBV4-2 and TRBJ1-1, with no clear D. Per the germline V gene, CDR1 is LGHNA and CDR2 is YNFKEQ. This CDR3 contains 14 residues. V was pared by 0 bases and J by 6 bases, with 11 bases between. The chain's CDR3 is CASSQDLGRAEAFF. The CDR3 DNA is TGTGCCAGCAGCCAAGATCTAGGCCGGGCTGAAGCTTTCTTT.

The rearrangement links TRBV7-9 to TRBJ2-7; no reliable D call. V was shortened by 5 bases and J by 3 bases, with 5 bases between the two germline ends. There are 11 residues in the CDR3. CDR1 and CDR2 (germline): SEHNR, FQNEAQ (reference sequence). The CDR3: CASSRFYEQYF. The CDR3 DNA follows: TGTGCCAGCAGCCGGTTCTACGAGCAGTACTTC.

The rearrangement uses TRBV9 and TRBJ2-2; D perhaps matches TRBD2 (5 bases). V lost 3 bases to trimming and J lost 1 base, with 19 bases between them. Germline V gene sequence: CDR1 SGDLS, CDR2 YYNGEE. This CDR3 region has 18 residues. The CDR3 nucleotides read TGTGCCAGCAGCGGAGGGAGTTCGGCGCCGAAGAACACCGGGGAGCTGTTTTTT. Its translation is CASSGGSSAPKNTGELFF.

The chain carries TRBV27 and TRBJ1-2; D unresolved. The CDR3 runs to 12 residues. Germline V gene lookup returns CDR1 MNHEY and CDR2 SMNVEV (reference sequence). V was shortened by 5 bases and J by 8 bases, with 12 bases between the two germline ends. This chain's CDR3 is CASSTSGGGYTF. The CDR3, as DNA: TGTGCCAGCAGTACGAGTGGCGGGGGCTACACCTTC.

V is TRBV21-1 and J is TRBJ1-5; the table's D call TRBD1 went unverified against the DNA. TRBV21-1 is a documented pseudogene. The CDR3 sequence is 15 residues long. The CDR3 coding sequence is TGTGCCAGCAGCAAAGTGACAGGGGGAAATCAGCCCCAGCATTTT. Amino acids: CASSKVTGGNQPQHF.

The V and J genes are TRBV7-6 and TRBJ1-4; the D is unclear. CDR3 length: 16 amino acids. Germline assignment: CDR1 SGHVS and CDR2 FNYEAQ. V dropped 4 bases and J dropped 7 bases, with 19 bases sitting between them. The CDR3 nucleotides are TGTGCCAGCAGCTCCCCGGTAGGCGGGTTTATTGAAAAACTGTTTTTT. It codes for CASSSPVGGFIEKLFF.

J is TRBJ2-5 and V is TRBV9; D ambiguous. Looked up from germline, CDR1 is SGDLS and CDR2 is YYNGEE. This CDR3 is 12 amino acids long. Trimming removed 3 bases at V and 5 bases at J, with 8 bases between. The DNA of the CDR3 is TGTGCCAGCAGCGCCCCCTCGGAGACCCAGTACTTC. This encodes CASSAPSETQYF.

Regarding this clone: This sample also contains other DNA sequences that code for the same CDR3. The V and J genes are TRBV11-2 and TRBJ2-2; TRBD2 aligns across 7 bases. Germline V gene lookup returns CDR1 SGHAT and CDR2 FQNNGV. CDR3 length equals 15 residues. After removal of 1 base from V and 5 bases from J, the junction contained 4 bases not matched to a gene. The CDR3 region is CASSLGGGRTGELFF. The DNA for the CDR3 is TGTGCCAGCAGCTTAGGGGGGGGGAGAACCGGGGAGCTGTTTTTT. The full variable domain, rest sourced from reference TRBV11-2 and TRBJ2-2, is EAGVAQSPRYKIIEKRQSVAFWCNPISGHATLYWYQQILGQGPKLLIQFQNNGVVDDSQLPKDRFSAERLKGVDSTLKIQPAKLEDSAVYLCASSLGGGRTGELFFGEGSRLTVL.

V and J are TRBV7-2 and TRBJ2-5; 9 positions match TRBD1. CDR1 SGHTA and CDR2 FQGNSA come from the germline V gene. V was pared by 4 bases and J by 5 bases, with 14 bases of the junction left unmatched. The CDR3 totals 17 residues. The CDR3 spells CASSYFWPGQGDETQYF. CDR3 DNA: TGTGCCAGCAGCTACTTCTGGCCGGGACAGGGAGACGAGACCCAGTACTTC.